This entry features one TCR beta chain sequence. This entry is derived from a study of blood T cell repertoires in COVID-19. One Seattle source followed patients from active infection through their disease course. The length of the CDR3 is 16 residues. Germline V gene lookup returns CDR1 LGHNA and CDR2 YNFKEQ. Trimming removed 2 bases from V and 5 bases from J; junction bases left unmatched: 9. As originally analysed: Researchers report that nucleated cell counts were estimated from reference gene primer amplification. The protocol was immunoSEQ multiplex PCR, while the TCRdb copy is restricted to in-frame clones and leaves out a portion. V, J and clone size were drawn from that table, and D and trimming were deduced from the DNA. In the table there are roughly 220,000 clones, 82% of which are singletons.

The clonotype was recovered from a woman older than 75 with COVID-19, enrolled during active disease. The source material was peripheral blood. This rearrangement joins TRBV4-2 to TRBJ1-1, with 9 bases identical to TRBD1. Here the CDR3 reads CASSQSQTTGGTEAFF. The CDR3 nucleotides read TGTGCCAGCAGCCAATCCCAAACGACAGGGGGGACTGAAGCTTTCTTT.